Listed here are 26 T cell receptor beta chains from one sample, sequenced in a study of CD8 T cells in Susac syndrome. cDNA came from around 0.5 to 1 ug RNA primed by random hexamers. TCRdb independently ran MiXCR on the immunoSEQ multiplex PCR reads; one entry per CDR3 protein. This sample has 150,000 to 200,000 distinct CDR3 sequences, with around nine tenths found just once. The specimen was CD4+ T cells from PBMCs. Source of these receptors: a human donor with Susac syndrome.

This chain links TRBV12-3 or TRBV12-4 with TRBJ2-2; a possible D gene is TRBD1 (6 bases). The CDR3 is 13 residues long. Trimming stripped 6 bases from V and 6 bases from J, with 11 bases between. The CDR3 nucleotides are TGTGCCAGCAGCCAACAGGGTCCCGGGGAGCTGTTTTTT. Translating it yields CASSQQGPGELFF.

The chain joins TRBV6-6 to TRBJ2-3, with D perhaps matching TRBD2 (7 bases). V lost 8 bases, J lost 1 base, and 13 bases lay in between. This CDR3 has 14 amino acids. CDR1 and CDR2 (germline): MNHNY, SVGAGI (reference sequence). The CDR3: CASGRGVGTDTQYF. The CDR3, as DNA: TGTGCCAGCGGGAGGGGGGTTGGCACAGATACGCAGTATTTT.

The V call is TRBV19, the J call TRBJ1-5; tentatively, D is TRBD1 (5 bases). Trimming pared 6 bases from V and 7 bases from J, leaving 19 bases between. CDR1 is LNHDA and CDR2 is SQIVND in the germline V gene (reference sequence). The CDR3 has 15 residues. CDR3 in DNA: TGTGCCAGTAGGACAGAAGGCGGAGGGGTACAGCCCCAGCATTTT. Its translation: CASRTEGGGVQPQHF.

J is TRBJ2-5 and V is TRBV20-1; 11 bases fit TRBD1. CDR3 length: 15 residues. CDR1 is DFQATT, CDR2 SNEGSKA, per germline (reference sequence). Trimming at V came to 5 bases and at J to 1 base, leaving 6 bases not matched to a gene. The CDR3 DNA sequence: TGCAGTGCTGTGGACAGGGGGCCTCTCCAAGAGACCCAGTACTTC. Amino acid sequence: CSAVDRGPLQETQYF.

CDR3 in DNA: TGTGCCAGCAATACGGGTCTGGGGACTGAAGCTTTCTTT. It is translated as CASNTGLGTEAFF. The chain joins TRBV12-3 or TRBV12-4 to TRBJ1-1; D uncertain. The CDR3 extends over 13 amino acids. The germline V and J ends were trimmed by 7 bases and 5 bases, with 14 bases remaining between them.

The gene calls are TRBV5-1 and TRBJ2-1; either TRBD1 or TRBD2 may fit D (5 bases each). The germline CDR1 and CDR2 sequences are SGHRS and YFSETQ. Trimming took 0 bases from V and 7 from J, leaving 14 bases between them. CDR3 length: 15 residues. The CDR3 spells CASSLVALEGNEQFF. CDR3 coding DNA: TGCGCCAGCAGCTTGGTTGCCTTAGAGGGGAATGAGCAGTTCTTC.

The chain has TRBV3-1 and TRBJ1-6; tentative D call: TRBD1 (6 bases). The CDR3 is 16 residues long. The germline gives CDR1 LGHDT, CDR2 YNNKEL (reference sequence). V lost 2 bases, J lost 5 bases, and 13 bases lay in between. The CDR3 protein is CASSQTQPGDNSPLHF. DNA of the CDR3: TGTGCCAGCAGCCAAACTCAACCAGGGGATAATTCACCCCTCCACTTT.

This clonotype was observed once. The V call is TRBV2, the J call TRBJ1-2; possibly TRBD1 for D (6 bases). The CDR3 is made up of 13 amino acids. V shed 4 bases and J shed 7 bases, with 13 bases lying between them. The germline V gene has CDR1 SNHLY and CDR2 FYNNEI. The CDR3 DNA follows: TGTGCCAGCAGTGGCACAGGGACCGGTGGCTACACCTTC. As protein: CASSGTGTGGYTF.

The chain carries TRBV13 and TRBJ1-1; 7 bases fit TRBD1. J lost 7 bases, V lost 3 bases, and 8 bases had no gene match. The CDR3 sequence is 14 residues long. Germline loops: CDR1 PRHDT, CDR2 FYEKMQ (reference sequence). CDR3 nucleotide sequence: TGTGCCAGCAGCTTGGGACAGTTGAGGGTTGAAGCTTTCTTT. As protein: CASSLGQLRVEAFF.

This chain links TRBV24-1 with TRBJ1-2, with 10 bases matching TRBD1. CDR3 length: 18 residues. With V trimmed by 2 bases and J by 5 bases, 13 bases remained unmatched. Germline V gives CDR1 KGHDR, CDR2 SFDVKD. CDR3 amino acids: CATSDSPGQGLMSYGYTF. CDR3 bases: TGTGCCACCAGTGATTCACCGGGACAGGGGTTGATGTCATATGGCTACACCTTC.

This clonotype was seen only a few times. The chain employs TRBV6-2 or TRBV6-3 and TRBJ2-1; 9 nucleotides align to TRBD1. J was trimmed by 3 bases and V by 5 bases; bases with no gene match: 5. The CDR3 has 15 residues. CDR1 MNHEY and CDR2 SVGEGT come from the germline V gene. CDR3 bases: TGTGCCAGCAGTCTCGGACAGGGGAACTACAATGAGCAGTTCTTC. Translated: CASSLGQGNYNEQFF.

The rearrangement joins TRBV19 to TRBJ1-5; D not resolved. The ends were cut back, 2 bases at V and 3 bases at J, with 8 bases in the middle. Germline V gives CDR1 LNHDA, CDR2 SQIVND (reference sequence). This CDR3 is 14 amino acids long. For the CDR3, the DNA is TGTGCCAGTAGTATAATGGGCAACAATCAGCCCCAGCATTTT. Translation gives CASSIMGNNQPQHF. Variable domain in full (rest from reference TRBV19 and TRBJ1-5): DGGITQSPKYLFRKEGQNVTLSCEQNLNHDAMYWYRQDPGQGLRLIYYSQIVNDFQKGDIAEGYSVSREKKESFPLTVTSAQKNPTAFYLCASSIMGNNQPQHFGDGTRLSIL.

The chain carries TRBV7-9 and TRBJ1-2; D gene uncertain. V lost 3 bases to trimming and J lost 4 bases, with 9 bases between them. CDR1 and CDR2 (germline): SEHNR, FQNEAQ (reference sequence). The CDR3 loop spans 13 amino acids. This CDR3 reads CASSLAASYGYTF. The CDR3 DNA is TGTGCCAGCAGCTTGGCGGCTTCCTATGGCTACACCTTC.

The gene calls are TRBV5-1 and TRBJ1-2; the match to TRBD1 covers 7 bases. The ends lost 0 bases at V and 4 bases at J; junction bases unmatched: 3. This CDR3 comprises 14 residues. Germline CDR1 and CDR2: SGHRS and YFSETQ. The CDR3 reads CASSLEGQSYGYTF. DNA of the CDR3: TGCGCCAGCAGCTTGGAGGGACAGAGCTATGGCTACACCTTC.

The chain recombines TRBV3-1 with TRBJ2-7; the D call may be TRBD1 or TRBD2 (6 bases each). Germline CDR1 and CDR2: LGHDT and YNNKEL (reference sequence). The length of the CDR3 is 15 residues. Trimming cost V 0 bases and J 2 bases, with 11 bases left between them. The CDR3 protein is CASSQEGGTPYEQYF. DNA for the CDR3: TGTGCCAGCAGCCAAGAAGGGGGGACCCCCTACGAGCAGTACTTC.

V and J are TRBV3-1 and TRBJ1-5; D remains unclear. Germline V gene data show CDR1 as LGHDT and CDR2 as YNNKEL (reference sequence). The V and J ends lost 1 base and 7 bases respectively, with 11 bases between them. CDR3 length: 14 amino acids. The CDR3 spells CASSQVSEGQPQHF. The CDR3 nucleotides read TGTGCCAGCAGCCAAGTTTCAGAGGGACAGCCCCAGCATTTT.

The chain uses TRBV5-1 and TRBJ2-7, with TRBD1 matching 7 bases. The germline V gene encodes CDR1 SGHRS and CDR2 YFSETQ. The V and J ends lost 4 bases and 0 bases, in that order; junction bases with no gene match: 7. The CDR3 totals 15 residues. The CDR3 protein is CASSPTGVSSYEQYF. Here the CDR3 DNA reads TGCGCCAGCAGCCCTACAGGGGTTAGCTCCTACGAGCAGTACTTC. Full variable domain (remainder filled in from reference TRBV5-1 and TRBJ2-7): KAGVTQTPRYLIKTRGQQVTLSCSPISGHRSVSWYQQTPGQGLQFLFEYFSETQRNKGNFPGRFSGRQFSNSRSEMNVSTLELGDSALYLCASSPTGVSSYEQYFGPGTRLTVT.

The chain combines TRBV18 with TRBJ1-5; 11 nucleotides match TRBD1. CDR3 size: 16 residues. Germline V gives CDR1 KGHSH, CDR2 LQKENI. V lost 3 bases to trimming and J lost 3 bases; unmatched junction nucleotides: 4. CDR3 bases: TGTGCCAGCTCACCGGCGGACAGGGGGCTCAATCAGCCCCAGCATTTT. Amino acids: CASSPADRGLNQPQHF.

This chain links TRBV2 with TRBJ2-2, with unresolved D. Between the trimmed V and J ends, which lost 7 bases and 5 bases, there was a span of 20 bases. Germline-derived CDR1 and CDR2 are SNHLY and FYNNEI. The CDR3 has 16 residues. The CDR3 DNA follows: TGTGCCAGCACCCGTTGGGCTAGTAGGTTGACCGGGGAGCTGTTTTTT. This sequence encodes CASTRWASRLTGELFF.

The gene calls are TRBV6-2 or TRBV6-3 and TRBJ2-7; 13 bases agree with TRBD2. Unmatched junction bases numbered 10, after V lost 6 bases and J lost 5 bases. Germline values: CDR1 MNHEY, CDR2 SVGEGT. This CDR3 spans 16 amino acids. DNA for the CDR3: TGTGCCAGCAGCTTGGGACTAGCGGGATGGTCCAACGAGCAGTACTTC. This sequence encodes CASSLGLAGWSNEQYF.

The rearrangement links TRBV7-9 to TRBJ2-1; D perhaps matches TRBD2 (6 bases). CDR3 size: 15 residues. Germline loops: CDR1 SEHNR, CDR2 FQNEAQ (reference sequence). Trimming pared 0 bases from V and 12 bases from J, leaving 18 bases between. The DNA of the CDR3 is TGTGCCAGCAGCTTAGCCCAGGGAGGAGGAGGGTTGCAGTTCTTC. Its translation is CASSLAQGGGGLQFF.

V and J are TRBV3-1 and TRBJ2-5, with unresolved D. V lost 0 bases to trimming and J lost 1 base, with 15 bases between them. The germline gives CDR1 LGHDT, CDR2 YNNKEL (reference sequence). CDR3 length: 17 amino acids. CDR3 sequence reads: CASSQDLGRNIQETQYF. CDR3 in DNA: TGTGCCAGCAGCCAAGATCTTGGACGAAATATCCAAGAGACCCAGTACTTC.

The chain uses TRBV5-1 and TRBJ2-4; perhaps TRBD2 as D (7 bases). Germline CDR1 reads SGHRS; CDR2 reads YFSETQ. The CDR3 runs 17 residues. V dropped 5 bases and J dropped 4 bases, with 22 bases sitting between them. CDR3 loop: CASRSNGGPDKKNIQYF. In nucleotides, the CDR3 is TGCGCCAGCAGATCTAACGGGGGGCCTGACAAAAAAAACATTCAGTACTTC.

V gene TRBV27 combines with J gene TRBJ1-6; D not certain. CDR1 is MNHEY and CDR2 is SMNVEV in the germline V gene (reference sequence). This CDR3 comprises 19 residues. V was shortened by 10 bases and J by 7 bases, with 32 bases between the two germline ends. CDR3 DNA: TGTGCCACCACCCTCACGAAGACTCAGAGTACAATTTCGAATTCACCCCTCCACTTT. It yields the protein CATTLTKTQSTISNSPLHF.

The chain is built from TRBV5-1 and TRBJ1-5; D perhaps matches TRBD1 (5 bases). Germline CDR1 and CDR2: SGHRS and YFSETQ. The ends were cut back, 1 base at V and 0 bases at J, with 11 bases in the middle. The CDR3 sequence is 16 residues long. This CDR3 is CASSLSGRDSNQPQHF. The DNA for the CDR3 is TGCGCCAGCAGCTTGTCGGGCAGGGATAGCAATCAGCCCCAGCATTTT. Together with reference TRBV5-1 and TRBJ1-5, the CDR3 gives the full variable domain: KAGVTQTPRYLIKTRGQQVTLSCSPISGHRSVSWYQQTPGQGLQFLFEYFSETQRNKGNFPGRFSGRQFSNSRSEMNVSTLELGDSALYLCASSLSGRDSNQPQHFGDGTRLSIL.

The chain employs TRBV7-9 and TRBJ2-5; perhaps TRBD1 as D (7 bases). The V gene lost 7 bases and the J gene lost 5 bases, with 14 bases spanning the gap. This CDR3 spans 13 amino acids. Germline lookup yields CDR1 SEHNR and CDR2 FQNEAQ (reference sequence). The DNA of the CDR3 is TGTGCCAGCACCGCGGGGACAGTCGAGACCCAGTACTTC. Protein sequence: CASTAGTVETQYF.